The T cell receptor (beta chain) described here comes from a study of T cell responses to AZD1222 COVID-19 vaccine. General study points: White British people made up most donors, females outnumbered males, and clonal diversity was possibly underestimated.

As regards this clone: Its target is unknown.

Data came from immunoSEQ multiplex PCR; TCRdb stores just in-frame clones and leaves some out. This table has some 110,000 clones, around 83% appearing once. The CDR3 totals 12 residues. Trimming removed 7 bases at V and 4 bases at J, with 8 bases between. Sample: peripheral blood, taken 28 days after the second AZD1222 dose. This clonotype was obtained from an adult who received the AZD1222 COVID-19 vaccine. The chain employs TRBV12-3 or TRBV12-4 and TRBJ1-5; D unresolved. CDR3 region: CASTPGNQPQHF. In DNA form, the CDR3 reads TGTGCCAGCACCCCCGGAAATCAGCCCCAGCATTTT.